The 25 T cell receptor beta chains reported below all come from one sample, sequenced in a study of CD8 T cells in ankylosing spondylitis. MiXCR, applied by TCRdb to the 5' RACE reads, yields one record per CDR3 protein. This table holds under 950,000 distinct CDR3 sequences, under 20% found once. No cognate antigen is known for these TCRs. Regarding the study as a whole: Roughly 8 highly homologous variants made up a TCR beta motif, and this motif appeared characteristic of ankylosing spondylitis blood.

Specimen: blood, either unsorted or a sorted T cell fraction (not recorded which). The origin of the receptors is a male donor with ankylosing spondylitis.

This clonotype occurred once. The CDR3 is CASSWSGRSGANVLTF. The CDR3 DNA reads TGCGCCAGCAGCTGGAGCGGAAGGTCTGGGGCCAACGTCCTGACTTTC. The chain uses TRBV5-1 and TRBJ2-6; tentative D call: TRBD2 (5 bases). Germline assignment: CDR1 SGHRS and CDR2 YFSETQ. The CDR3 extends over 16 amino acids. Trimming pared 3 bases from V and 1 base from J, leaving 11 bases between.

This clonotype was detected a few times. The rearrangement uses TRBV5-1 and TRBJ2-1; a weak D match, TRBD2 (5 bases). Trimming took 2 bases from V and 9 from J, leaving 6 bases between them. Germline CDR1 reads SGHRS; CDR2 reads YFSETQ. The CDR3 loop spans 11 amino acids. CDR3 amino acids: CASSLEGEQFF. The CDR3, as DNA: TGCGCCAGCAGCTTAGAGGGTGAGCAGTTCTTC.

The chain is built from TRBV6-1 and TRBJ1-6, with D possibly TRBD1 on 6 matching bases. In germline, CDR1 is MNHNS, CDR2 SASEGT. V lost 3 bases to trimming and J lost 7 bases, with 16 bases between them. The CDR3 consists of 16 residues. CDR3 region: CASSDDFGQLNSPLHF. DNA for the CDR3: TGTGCCAGCAGTGATGATTTCGGACAGCTAAATTCACCCCTCCACTTT.

This clonotype was observed a few times. This rearrangement joins TRBV20-1 to TRBJ2-2; TRBD1 agrees at 7 bases. CDR1 is DFQATT and CDR2 is SNEGSKA in the germline V gene (reference sequence). This CDR3 region has 13 residues. DNA of the CDR3: TGCAGCGCCACAGGGGCGCTAATCGGGGAGCTGTTTTTT. It yields the protein CSATGALIGELFF.

The table lists this clonotype with a few counts. The chain employs TRBV5-1 and TRBJ1-1, with D possibly TRBD1 on 6 matching bases. There are 14 residues in the CDR3. Germline V gene sequence: CDR1 SGHRS, CDR2 YFSETQ. V was trimmed by 6 bases and J by 1 base, leaving 13 bases between them. The DNA of the CDR3 is TGCGCCAGCAATCAGGGGTCCCCGAACACTGAAGCTTTCTTT. Translated: CASNQGSPNTEAFF.

The chain joins TRBV20-1 to TRBJ1-4, with D unresolved. CDR1 is DFQATT, CDR2 SNEGSKA, per germline (reference sequence). CDR3 length: 13 amino acids. Trimming cost V 3 bases and J 0 bases, with 5 bases left between them. CDR3 DNA: TGCAGTGCTAGGGAACCAACTAATGAAAAACTGTTTTTT. Translating it yields CSAREPTNEKLFF.

The chain couples TRBV7-8 to TRBJ1-1; D may be TRBD1 (6 bases). Germline V CDR1 and CDR2: SGHVS, FQNEAQ. Trimming cost V 5 bases and J 4 bases, with 23 bases left between them. The CDR3 spans 17 residues. In DNA, the CDR3 is TGTGCCAGCAGCCCCCTCTCGGGGGGCGTGAGGAGCACTGAAGCTTTCTTT. Translating it yields CASSPLSGGVRSTEAFF.

This clonotype has just a few counts. The rearrangement uses TRBV4-1 and TRBJ2-7; TRBD1 agrees at 9 bases. The CDR3 covers 15 residues. From germline, CDR1 is MGHRA and CDR2 YSYEKL. V was pared by 0 bases and J by 4 bases, with 4 bases of the junction left unmatched. The CDR3 bases are TGCGCCAGCAGCCAAGATTTGGACAGGGGATACGAGCAGTACTTC. Protein sequence: CASSQDLDRGYEQYF.

This clonotype has a count of ten or more. The rearrangement joins TRBV25-1 to TRBJ2-1; 9 bases match TRBD1. In germline, CDR1 is MGHDK, CDR2 SYGVNS. The CDR3 loop spans 15 amino acids. Trimming cost V 4 bases and J 4 bases; bases outside gene matches: 5. CDR3 residues: CASSATGGGYNEQFF. CDR3 DNA: TGTGCCAGCAGTGCAACAGGGGGCGGATACAATGAGCAGTTCTTC.

The chain combines TRBV5-6 with TRBJ1-1; D remains unclear. The germline CDR1 and CDR2 sequences are SGHDT and YYEEEE. V lost 2 bases to trimming and J lost 1 base, with 6 bases between them. The CDR3 sequence is 13 residues long. The chain's CDR3 is CASSFKWNTEAFF. In nucleotides, the CDR3 is TGTGCCAGCAGCTTTAAATGGAACACTGAAGCTTTCTTT.

V usage is TRBV9 and J usage is TRBJ2-1, with 10 bases fitting TRBD2. CDR1 and CDR2 (germline): SGDLS, YYNGEE. The CDR3 runs to 16 residues. V was clipped by 0 bases and J by 8 bases; unmatched bases: 8. CDR3 DNA: TGTGCCAGCAGCGTAGAAGGTAGCGGGAGGAGGGATGAGCAGTTCTTC. Translating it yields CASSVEGSGRRDEQFF.

The CDR3 DNA reads TGTGCCAGCAGCCAAGAACGGGGCACCTCTAATGAGCAGTTCTTC. This encodes CASSQERGTSNEQFF. J is TRBJ2-1 and V is TRBV4-2; D may correspond to TRBD1 or TRBD2 (5 bases each). In germline, CDR1 is LGHNA, CDR2 YNFKEQ. The CDR3 sequence is 15 residues long. Trimming took off 0 bases at V and 7 bases at J, with 13 bases between the two ends.

This clonotype was picked up a small number of times. The chain employs TRBV4-1 and TRBJ2-3, with 13 bases lining up with TRBD2. This CDR3 region has 17 residues. Germline-derived CDR1 and CDR2 are MGHRA and YSYEKL. V was pared by 4 bases and J by 2 bases, with 6 bases of the junction left unmatched. DNA for the CDR3: TGCGCCAGCAGCCTCTCACTAGCGGGGGGGGACACAGATACGCAGTATTTT. It translates to CASSLSLAGGDTDTQYF.

This clonotype was counted a few times. V is TRBV5-1 and J is TRBJ1-3; TRBD1 aligns across 12 bases. The germline gives CDR1 SGHRS, CDR2 YFSETQ. CDR3 length: 16 amino acids. Trimming removed 3 bases from V and 3 bases from J; junction bases left unmatched: 4. CDR3 sequence (DNA): TGCGCCAGCAGCTGGGGACAGGGGGCGAGTGGAAACACCATATATTTT. Protein sequence: CASSWGQGASGNTIYF.

This sequence joins TRBV6-1 and TRBJ2-2; 12 bases align to TRBD1. This CDR3 has 15 residues. CDR1 MNHNS and CDR2 SASEGT come from the germline V gene. V dropped 6 bases and J dropped 6; count of bases not matched to a gene: 5. DNA of the CDR3: TGTGCCAGCAGAAGGGGGACAGGGGGCCCCGGGGAGCTGTTTTTT. It is translated as CASRRGTGGPGELFF.

This clonotype was detected only a few times. The gene calls are TRBV15 and TRBJ2-3, with D possibly being TRBD2 (6 bases). The CDR3 length is 16 residues. V lost 4 bases and J 2 bases, leaving 16 bases between the germline ends. Germline CDR1 and CDR2: LNHNV and YYDKDF (reference sequence). The CDR3, as DNA: TGTGCCACCAGCAAACCAACCCCGGGACTCACAGATACGCAGTATTTT. Its translation: CATSKPTPGLTDTQYF.

The chain combines TRBV10-3 with TRBJ1-2, with TRBD1 matching 10 bases. V shed 6 bases, J shed 6 bases, and the junction held 7 bases outside the gene matches. There are 14 residues in the CDR3. Germline CDR1 ENHRY, CDR2 SYGVKD. In DNA, the CDR3 is TGTGCCATCAGGACCGGGACAGGGGATAATGGCTACACCTTC. Translation: CAIRTGTGDNGYTF.

The rearrangement links TRBV29-1 to TRBJ2-5; TRBD1 is a possible D gene (5 bases). The CDR3 length is 12 residues. CDR1 and CDR2 from the germline V gene are SQVTM and ANQGSEA. V was trimmed by 6 bases and J by 5 bases, leaving 13 bases between them. Written as DNA, the CDR3 is TGCAGCGTCTCACAGGTTGCGGAGACCCAGTACTTC. Translation gives CSVSQVAETQYF.

This clonotype has ten or more counts. The J gene is TRBJ2-2, the V gene TRBV5-1; 7 nucleotides align to TRBD2. The CDR3 loop spans 16 amino acids. The V segment lost 2 bases and the J segment 0 bases; nucleotides outside the gene matches: 4. Germline CDR1 reads SGHRS; CDR2 reads YFSETQ. The DNA for the CDR3 is TGCGCCAGCAGCTTACTAGCGACTTCGAACACCGGGGAGCTGTTTTTT. Translated, it gives CASSLLATSNTGELFF.

This clonotype turned up a few times. The chain recombines TRBV20-1 with TRBJ1-1, with D unresolved. With 5 bases removed from V and 4 bases from J, the gap between germline ends came to 14 bases. Germline-derived CDR1 and CDR2 are DFQATT and SNEGSKA (reference sequence). The CDR3 is 13 residues long. The chain's CDR3 is CSAGMTEGTEAFF. As DNA, the CDR3 is TGCAGTGCTGGAATGACCGAGGGCACTGAAGCTTTCTTT.

The genes are TRBV5-1 and TRBJ1-1; TRBD1 agrees at 7 bases. This CDR3 has 16 residues. Germline lookup yields CDR1 SGHRS and CDR2 YFSETQ. Trimming removed 4 bases from V and 1 base from J; junction bases left unmatched: 10. The CDR3 reads CASSRRGQRANTEAFF. CDR3 nucleotide sequence: TGCGCCAGCAGCCGGCGGGGACAGCGGGCGAACACTGAAGCTTTCTTT.

The genes are TRBV3-1 and TRBJ2-2, with D unresolved. The ends were cut back, 0 bases at V and 11 bases at J, with 13 bases in the middle. The germline gives CDR1 LGHDT, CDR2 YNNKEL (reference sequence). The length of the CDR3 is 14 residues. The DNA for the CDR3 is TGTGCCAGCAGCCAAGACCCCGGTTCCGATGAGCTGTTTTTT. As protein: CASSQDPGSDELFF.

This clonotype appeared many times. The chain joins TRBV4-1 to TRBJ1-5; D is unclear. Germline V lookup: CDR1 MGHRA, CDR2 YSYEKL. This CDR3 is built from 16 residues. Deletions cut 1 base from V and 0 bases from J, with 10 bases between. CDR3: CASSQGYFDSNQPQHF. In nucleotides, the CDR3 is TGCGCCAGCAGCCAAGGGTACTTTGATAGCAATCAGCCCCAGCATTTT.

This clonotype has only a few counts. One end of the junction fails to match germline, which may point to a read error. The chain couples TRBV12-3 or TRBV12-4 to TRBJ2-2; TRBD2 agrees at 9 bases. The CDR3 totals 14 residues. For the CDR3, the DNA is TGTGCCAGCAGTGTAGCGGGAGTGGCCGGGGAGCTGTTTTTT. Translated, it gives CASSVAGVAGELFF.

J is TRBJ2-3 and V is TRBV24-1; D ambiguous. Per the germline V gene, CDR1 is KGHDR and CDR2 is SFDVKD. There are 14 residues in the CDR3. Trimming stripped 4 bases from V and 4 bases from J, with 11 bases between. CDR3 coding DNA: TGTGCCACCAGTGACCCTGGGCGGTCAGATACGCAGTATTTT. Its protein product is CATSDPGRSDTQYF.